This T cell receptor (beta chain) appears in the sequencing data of a study of cytotoxic CD8 clonotypes in ibrutinib-treated CLL. The CDR3 runs to 13 residues. CDR1 SGHDN and CDR2 FVKESK come from the germline V gene. The germline V and J ends were trimmed by 5 bases and 6 bases, with 11 bases remaining between them. TCRdb's table, derived via immunoSEQ multiplex PCR, lists solely in-frame clones and lacks some. This table holds 35,000 to 50,000 clones, about three quarters found once. This TCR was sampled from a human donor with chronic lymphocytic leukemia. The source material was PBMCs, sampled at disease progression, from a patient treated with ibrutinib. This chain joins TRBV14 and TRBJ1-5; possible D gene TRBD1, 6 bases. CDR3 protein: CASSVGASQPQHF. The CDR3 DNA is TGTGCCAGCAGCGTGGGGGCGAGTCAGCCCCAGCATTTT.